The clone carrying this T cell receptor (beta chain) was counted between two and nine times. Its specificity is unknown. Regions amplified from RNA transcripts were the TCR beta CDR3 regions. HTBI primers were used for first-round RT-PCR of the TCR CDR3. TCRdb reanalysed the multiplex PCR reads using MiXCR and keeps one entry per CDR3 protein. The table records more than 350,000 distinct CDR3 sequences, 15% of them present only once. This entry belongs to a study of T cells in Graves' hyperthyroidism and ophthalmopathy. Per germline, CDR1 SGDLS and CDR2 YYNGEE. The V gene lost 4 bases and the J gene lost 2 bases, with 13 bases spanning the gap. This CDR3 comprises 16 residues. Findings of the study overall: Also found in blood were most expanded thyroid clonotypes above 0.001.

Clinicians diagnosed patients from clinical symptoms, serum thyroxine and TRAb, thyroid ultrasound and orbital computed tomography. V and J are TRBV9 and TRBJ2-6, with a tentative D call TRBD2 (5 bases). The TCR comes from a woman aged 60-75 years with Graves' ophthalmopathy. Sequencing was carried out using blood. CDR3 DNA: TGTGCCAGCAGCCATGCCCGGGGAACTGGGGCCAACGTCCTGACTTTC. Translation: CASSHARGTGANVLTF.